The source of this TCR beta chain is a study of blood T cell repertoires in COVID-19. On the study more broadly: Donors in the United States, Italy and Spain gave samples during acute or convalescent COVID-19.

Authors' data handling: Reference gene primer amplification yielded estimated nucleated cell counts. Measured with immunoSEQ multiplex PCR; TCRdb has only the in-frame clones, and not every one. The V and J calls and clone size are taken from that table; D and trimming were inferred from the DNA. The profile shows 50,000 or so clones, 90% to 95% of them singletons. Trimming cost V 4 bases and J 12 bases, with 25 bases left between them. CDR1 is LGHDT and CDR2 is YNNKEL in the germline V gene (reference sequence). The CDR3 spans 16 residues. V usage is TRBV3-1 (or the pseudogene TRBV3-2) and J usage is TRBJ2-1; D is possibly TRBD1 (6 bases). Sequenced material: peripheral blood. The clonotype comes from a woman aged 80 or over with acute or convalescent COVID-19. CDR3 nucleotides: TGTGCCAGCAGCCCCCGTTTCGGGTGGGGGCAACAGGGGCAGTTCTTC. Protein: CASSPRFGWGQQGQFF.